The source of this T cell receptor beta chain is a study of somatic mutations in cytotoxic T cells in rheumatoid arthritis. Only in-frame clones appear in the TCRdb table, and some are missing; sequencing was by immunoSEQ multiplex PCR. In the table there are roughly 16,000 clones, 82% of which are singletons. The CDR3 length is 11 residues. CDR1 and CDR2 from the germline V gene are SGDLS and YYNGEE. V lost 4 bases and J 2 bases, leaving 4 bases between the germline ends. The sequence came from a woman aged 45-65 years with rheumatoid arthritis. This sequence joins TRBV9 and TRBJ2-7; D gene unclear. The specimen sequenced was CD8+ T cells sorted from blood. CDR3 loop: CASSPTYEQYF. DNA of the CDR3: TGTGCCAGCAGCCCCACCTACGAGCAGTACTTC. The full variable domain, its missing parts supplied by reference TRBV9 and TRBJ2-7, is DSGVTQTPKHLITATGQRVTLRCSPRSGDLSVYWYQQSLDQGLQFLIQYYNGEERAKGNILERFSAQQFPDLHSELNLSSLELGDSALYFCASSPTYEQYFGPGTRLTVT.